Below, one T cell receptor (beta chain) is given with its context. Its cognate antigen is unknown. This sample is drawn from a study of cytotoxic CD8 clonotypes in ibrutinib-treated CLL. General study results and limits: Clonality, elevated at ibrutinib response, dropped back toward baseline at progression. Patients showed higher baseline clonality than age-matched healthy donors, and it tracked circulating CD8+ T-cell counts.

V lost 4 bases, J lost 4 bases, and 11 bases lay in between. The length of the CDR3 is 14 residues. The germline V gene encodes CDR1 SGHRS and CDR2 YFSETQ. The assay was immunoSEQ multiplex PCR, and TCRdb's table has in-frame clones only and misses some. The data hold approximately 20,000 clones, with 81% observed a single time. J is TRBJ1-4 and V is TRBV5-1; D gene uncertain. The receptor was derived from a human donor with chronic lymphocytic leukemia. The sample in question was PBMCs, obtained before ibrutinib treatment. The CDR3 sequence: CASSPELFNEKLFF. CDR3 sequence (DNA): TGCGCCAGCAGCCCGGAACTCTTTAATGAAAAACTGTTTTTT.